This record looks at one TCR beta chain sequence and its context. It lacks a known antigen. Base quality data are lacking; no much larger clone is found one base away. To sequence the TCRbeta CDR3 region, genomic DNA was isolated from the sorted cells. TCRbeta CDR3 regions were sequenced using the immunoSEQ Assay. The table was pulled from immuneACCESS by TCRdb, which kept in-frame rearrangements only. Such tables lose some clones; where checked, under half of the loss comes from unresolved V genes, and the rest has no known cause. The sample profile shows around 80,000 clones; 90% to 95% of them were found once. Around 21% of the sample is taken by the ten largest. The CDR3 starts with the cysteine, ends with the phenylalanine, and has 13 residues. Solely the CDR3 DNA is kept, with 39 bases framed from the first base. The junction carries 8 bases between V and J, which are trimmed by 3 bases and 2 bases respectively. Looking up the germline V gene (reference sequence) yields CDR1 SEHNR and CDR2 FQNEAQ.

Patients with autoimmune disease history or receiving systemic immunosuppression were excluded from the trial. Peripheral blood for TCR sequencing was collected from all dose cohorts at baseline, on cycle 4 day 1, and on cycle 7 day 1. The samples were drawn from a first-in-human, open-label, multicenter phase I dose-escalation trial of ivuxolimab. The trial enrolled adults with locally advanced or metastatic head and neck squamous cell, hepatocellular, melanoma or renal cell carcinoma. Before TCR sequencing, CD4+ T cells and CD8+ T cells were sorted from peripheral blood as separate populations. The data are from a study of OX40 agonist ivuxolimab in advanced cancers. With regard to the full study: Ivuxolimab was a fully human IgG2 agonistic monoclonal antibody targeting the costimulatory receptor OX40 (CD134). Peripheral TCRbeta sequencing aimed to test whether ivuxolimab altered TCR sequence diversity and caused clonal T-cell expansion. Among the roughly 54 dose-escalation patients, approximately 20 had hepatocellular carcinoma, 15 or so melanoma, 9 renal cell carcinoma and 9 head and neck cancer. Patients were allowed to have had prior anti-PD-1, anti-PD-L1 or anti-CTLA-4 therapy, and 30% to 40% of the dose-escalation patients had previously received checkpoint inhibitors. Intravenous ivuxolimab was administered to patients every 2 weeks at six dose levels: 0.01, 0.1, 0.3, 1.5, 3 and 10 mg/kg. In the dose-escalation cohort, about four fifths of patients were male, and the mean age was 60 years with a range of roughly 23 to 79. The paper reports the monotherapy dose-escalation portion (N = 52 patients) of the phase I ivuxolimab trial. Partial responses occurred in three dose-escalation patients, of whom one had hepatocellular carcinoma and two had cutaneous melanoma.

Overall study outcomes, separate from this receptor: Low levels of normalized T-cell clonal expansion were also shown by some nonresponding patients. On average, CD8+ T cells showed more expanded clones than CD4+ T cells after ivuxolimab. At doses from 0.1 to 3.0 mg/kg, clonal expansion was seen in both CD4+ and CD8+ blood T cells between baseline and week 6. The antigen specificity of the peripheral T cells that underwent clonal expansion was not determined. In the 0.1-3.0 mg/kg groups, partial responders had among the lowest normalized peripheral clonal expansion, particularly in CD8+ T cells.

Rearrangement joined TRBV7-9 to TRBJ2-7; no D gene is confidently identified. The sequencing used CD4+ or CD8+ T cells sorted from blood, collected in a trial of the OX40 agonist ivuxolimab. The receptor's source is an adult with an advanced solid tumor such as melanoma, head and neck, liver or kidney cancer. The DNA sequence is TGTGCCAGCAGCTTGCCAGGCGCCTACGAGCAGTACTTC. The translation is CASSLPGAYEQYF.